In its sample, the clone carrying this TCR beta chain was seen many times. Its antigen is as yet unknown. This specimen belongs to a study of T cells in Graves' hyperthyroidism and ophthalmopathy. Study observations and caveats: From stable hyperthyroidism, ophthalmopathy was set apart by a 13 V-J model.

Disease duration was under 3 months in the ophthalmopathy patients, who also had a Clinical Activity Score of at least 3 and a NOSPECS grade of at least 4. There were TCR beta CDR3 regions amplified from RNA transcripts. First-round RT-PCR of the TCR CDR3 relied on the HTBI primer set. TCRdb re-analysed the multiplex PCR reads in MiXCR, keeping a single row per CDR3 protein. The data show more than 50,000 distinct CDR3 sequences, approximately 53% seen once. CDR1 SEHNR and CDR2 FQNEAQ come from the germline V gene (reference sequence). CDR3 length equals 12 residues. Trimming removed 4 bases from V and 6 bases from J, with 10 bases in between.

V gene TRBV7-9 combines with J gene TRBJ2-7; D is undetermined. This TCR was sampled from a woman aged 60-75 years with Graves' ophthalmopathy. The sequencing input was blood. The CDR3 DNA reads as TGTGCCAGCAGCTCCTCGGTTAGCGAGCAGTACTTC. Translation gives CASSSSVSEQYF.